Below are 31 T cell receptor beta chains sequenced from a single sample in a study of CD4+ T cells in melanoma. Clones were sequenced by immunoSEQ multiplex PCR, and TCRdb holds only the in-frame ones, with some missing. This table has 110,000 to 150,000 clones, 80% to 95% appearing once. These receptors were collected from a human donor with melanoma.

The CDR3 bases are TGTGCCAGTAGTACGACAGGGTCGGTGGAGACCCAGTACTTC. It is translated as CASSTTGSVETQYF. The chain combines TRBV19 with TRBJ2-5; 7 positions agree with TRBD1. Germline trimming cut 4 bases from V and 5 bases from J; bases unmatched to any gene: 7. The CDR3 runs to 14 residues. Germline V gene lookup returns CDR1 LNHDA and CDR2 SQIVND (reference sequence).

This rearrangement joins TRBV30 to TRBJ1-2; D not certain. CDR3 length: 15 amino acids. In germline, CDR1 is GTSNPN, CDR2 SVGIG (reference sequence). The CDR3 is CAFSGPSFTNYGYTF. The CDR3 nucleotides are TGTGCTTTCTCCGGGCCCTCTTTTACTAACTATGGCTACACCTTC.

V and J are TRBV11-2 and TRBJ2-5; D is perhaps TRBD2 (6 bases). The length of the CDR3 is 18 residues. Germline CDR1 SGHAT, CDR2 FQNNGV. Trimming stripped 1 base from V and 2 bases from J, with 20 bases between. The DNA for the CDR3 is TGTGCCAGCAGCTTAGTCCCGGGAGCGGCGATATCGCAAGAGACCCAGTACTTC. Translating it yields CASSLVPGAAISQETQYF.

This chain uses TRBV5-1 with TRBJ1-2, with D possibly TRBD1 on 5 matching bases. Trimming shortened V by 1 base and J by 4 bases, and 8 bases separated the two germline ends. This CDR3 spans 13 amino acids. Germline V gives CDR1 SGHRS, CDR2 YFSETQ. The CDR3 loop reads CASSLSGPYGYTF. The CDR3 DNA reads TGCGCCAGCAGCTTGTCAGGGCCCTATGGCTACACCTTC. Full variable domain (missing parts from reference TRBV5-1 and TRBJ1-2): KAGVTQTPRYLIKTRGQQVTLSCSPISGHRSVSWYQQTPGQGLQFLFEYFSETQRNKGNFPGRFSGRQFSNSRSEMNVSTLELGDSALYLCASSLSGPYGYTFGSGTRLTVV.

The chain recombines TRBV19 with TRBJ2-7; the D is unclear. With 6 bases removed from V and 1 base from J, the gap between germline ends came to 19 bases. This CDR3 is built from 16 residues. In germline, CDR1 is LNHDA, CDR2 SQIVND (reference sequence). The CDR3 protein is CASSPSPAPNSYEQYF. CDR3 coding DNA: TGTGCCAGTAGCCCCTCTCCTGCCCCAAATTCCTACGAGCAGTACTTC. The full variable domain, with the rest looked up from reference TRBV19 and TRBJ2-7, is DGGITQSPKYLFRKEGQNVTLSCEQNLNHDAMYWYRQDPGQGLRLIYYSQIVNDFQKGDIAEGYSVSREKKESFPLTVTSAQKNPTAFYLCASSPSPAPNSYEQYFGPGTRLTVT.

Details on this clone: Other nucleotide sequences from this sample produce the same CDR3. The chain uses TRBV29-1 and TRBJ2-1; a weak D match, TRBD2 (5 bases). V lost 6 bases and J 9 bases, leaving 12 bases between the germline ends. CDR3 length: 11 residues. Looked up from germline, CDR1 is SQVTM and CDR2 is ANQGSEA. DNA for the CDR3: TGCAGCGTCGGGCCACGGGGTGAGCAGTTCTTC. The encoded protein is CSVGPRGEQFF.

The chain links TRBV19 to TRBJ2-7; D tentatively reads TRBD1 or TRBD2 (6 bases each). The V gene's germline CDR1 is LNHDA and CDR2 SQIVND (reference sequence). There are 15 residues in the CDR3. The V and J ends lost 3 bases and 2 bases respectively, with 14 bases between them. This CDR3 reads CASSIYGGPTYEQYF. As DNA, the CDR3 is TGTGCCAGTAGTATTTATGGGGGGCCTACCTACGAGCAGTACTTC.

The rearrangement links TRBV7-9 to TRBJ1-3, with D possibly matching TRBD1 (5 bases). Germline V gene data show CDR1 as SEHNR and CDR2 as FQNEAQ (reference sequence). There are 13 residues in the CDR3. Trimming stripped 1 base from V and 8 bases from J, with 9 bases between. The chain's CDR3 is CASSLEGHYTIYF. The CDR3, as DNA: TGTGCCAGCAGCTTAGAAGGACATTACACCATATATTTT.

The J gene is TRBJ1-1, the V gene TRBV12-2; the DNA was not compared with TRBD1, the D call given in the table. TRBV12-2 is noted as a pseudogene. The CDR3 length is 14 residues. The CDR3 sequence: CASRLAGGDTEAFF. For the CDR3, the DNA is TGTGCAAGTCGCTTAGCAGGGGGCGACACTGAAGCTTTCTTT.

This chain connects TRBV5-1 to TRBJ2-1; D might be TRBD1 (8 bases). Germline lookup yields CDR1 SGHRS and CDR2 YFSETQ. Between the trimmed V and J ends, which lost 3 bases and 4 bases, there was a span of 14 bases. The CDR3 has 15 residues. The CDR3 nucleotides read TGCGCCAGCAGCTGGGGGGGACAGGCTTACAATGAGCAGTTCTTC. Amino acids: CASSWGGQAYNEQFF. Using reference TRBV5-1 and TRBJ2-1 for the parts outside the CDR3, the full variable domain is KAGVTQTPRYLIKTRGQQVTLSCSPISGHRSVSWYQQTPGQGLQFLFEYFSETQRNKGNFPGRFSGRQFSNSRSEMNVSTLELGDSALYLCASSWGGQAYNEQFFGPGTRLTVL.

The CDR3 bases are TGCAGCGTTGTCGTGCCTTTCACTAGCGGGGGCACAGATACGCAGTATTTT. Translation: CSVVVPFTSGGTDTQYF. This sequence joins TRBV29-1 and TRBJ2-3; 10 nucleotides agree with TRBD2. Germline V lookup: CDR1 SQVTM, CDR2 ANQGSEA. With 4 bases clipped from V and 1 base from J, the junction kept 11 bases outside the gene matches. The CDR3 sequence is 17 residues long.

The chain joins TRBV5-1 to TRBJ2-7; 14 nucleotides match TRBD2. This CDR3 comprises 18 residues. Germline loops: CDR1 SGHRS, CDR2 YFSETQ. V dropped 4 bases and J dropped 0; count of bases not matched to a gene: 9. In DNA form, the CDR3 reads TGCGCCAGCAGCGCGGGACTAGCGGGGGCCGAAATCTCCTACGAGCAGTACTTC. The encoded protein is CASSAGLAGAEISYEQYF.

The CDR3 bases are TGTGCCAGCAGCTCCTCGACAGGGGCAGATACGCAGTATTTT. Encoded protein: CASSSSTGADTQYF. The chain employs TRBV7-3 and TRBJ2-3; 8 nucleotides line up with TRBD1. CDR3 size: 14 residues. Germline values: CDR1 SGHTA, CDR2 FQGTGA. Germline trimming cut 4 bases from V and 4 bases from J; bases unmatched to any gene: 4. The whole variable domain, remainder taken from reference TRBV7-3 and TRBJ2-3, is GAGVSQTPSNKVTEKGKYVELRCDPISGHTALYWYRQSLGQGPEFLIYFQGTGAADDSGLPNDRFFAVRPEGSVSTLKIQRTERGDSAVYLCASSSSTGADTQYFGPGTRLTVL.

The V gene is TRBV5-1, the J gene TRBJ1-5; a weak D match, TRBD1 (6 bases). This CDR3 has 16 residues. CDR1 and CDR2 (germline): SGHRS, YFSETQ. The V and J ends lost 4 bases and 8 bases respectively, with 22 bases between them. The CDR3 DNA reads TGCGCCAGCAGCGATTTCACAGGGCTCCTTATGAAGCCCCAGCATTTT. It translates to CASSDFTGLLMKPQHF.

The V and J genes are TRBV9 and TRBJ2-3, with 8 bases aligning to TRBD2. The CDR3 consists of 15 residues. The trim removed 2 bases at V and 0 bases at J, leaving 2 bases unmatched. Germline lookup yields CDR1 SGDLS and CDR2 YYNGEE. The CDR3 loop reads CASSVGGVSTDTQYF. Here the CDR3 DNA reads TGTGCCAGCAGCGTCGGGGGGGTAAGCACAGATACGCAGTATTTT.

In this sample, this clone turned up a few times. The V gene is TRBV29-1, the J gene TRBJ2-6; D not certain. The germline V gene encodes CDR1 SQVTM and CDR2 ANQGSEA. V was pared by 7 bases and J by 0 bases, with 13 bases between. The CDR3 is 15 residues long. The CDR3 DNA reads as TGCAGCGCTGGGTCGGATGGCTCTGGGGCCAACGTCCTGACTTTC. Translating it yields CSAGSDGSGANVLTF.

The V and J genes are TRBV27 and TRBJ1-1; D is uncertain. Per the germline V gene, CDR1 is MNHEY and CDR2 is SMNVEV (reference sequence). The CDR3 is 13 amino acids. V shed 3 bases and J shed 5 bases, with 10 bases lying between them. CDR3 loop: CASSLRVGTEAFF. The CDR3, as DNA: TGTGCCAGCAGTTTGCGGGTGGGGACTGAAGCTTTCTTT.

The rearrangement links TRBV2 to TRBJ1-1, with D unclear. The length of the CDR3 is 13 residues. Looked up from germline, CDR1 is SNHLY and CDR2 is FYNNEI. V was pared by 3 bases and J by 1 base, with 6 bases between. CDR3 nucleotides: TGTGCCAGCAGTGACTCCTCGAACACTGAAGCTTTCTTT. Amino acids: CASSDSSNTEAFF.

J is TRBJ2-1 and V is TRBV14; TRBD2 is a possible D gene (5 bases). The CDR3 runs to 14 residues. The germline V and J ends were trimmed by 2 bases and 6 bases, with 11 bases remaining between them. Germline V gives CDR1 SGHDN, CDR2 FVKESK. CDR3 residues: CASSQTPRANEQFF. The DNA for the CDR3 is TGTGCCAGCAGCCAAACGCCGAGGGCCAATGAGCAGTTCTTC. The full variable domain, its missing parts supplied by reference TRBV14 and TRBJ2-1, is EAGVTQFPSHSVIEKGQTVTLRCDPISGHDNLYWYRRVMGKEIKFLLHFVKESKQDESGMPNNRFLAERTGGTYSTLKVQPAELEDSGVYFCASSQTPRANEQFFGPGTRLTVL.

The V and J genes are TRBV20-1 and TRBJ1-6, with D unclear. Germline V lookup: CDR1 DFQATT, CDR2 SNEGSKA (reference sequence). The V and J ends lost 5 bases and 7 bases respectively, with 6 bases between them. The CDR3 length is 11 residues. The CDR3 sequence is CSAGGNSPLHF. The CDR3 DNA reads TGCAGTGCTGGAGGGAATTCACCCCTCCACTTT.

The chain combines TRBV9 with TRBJ1-2; a weak D match, TRBD1 (5 bases). CDR3 size: 13 residues. Trimming cost V 3 bases and J 4 bases, with 10 bases left between them. Germline loops: CDR1 SGDLS, CDR2 YYNGEE. In DNA, the CDR3 is TGTGCCAGCAGCGCGGACGGGGCCTATGGCTACACCTTC. It is translated as CASSADGAYGYTF.

The chain links TRBV2 to TRBJ2-3; TRBD1 agrees at 7 bases. Germline assignment: CDR1 SNHLY and CDR2 FYNNEI. J lost 2 bases, V lost 4 bases, and 12 bases had no gene match. CDR3 size: 17 residues. CDR3 DNA: TGTGCCAGCAGTGTGTCTTCCGGGACAGACAACACAGATACGCAGTATTTT. Protein: CASSVSSGTDNTDTQYF.

This rearrangement joins TRBV5-5 to TRBJ2-1; the D gene is possibly TRBD1 (6 bases). The germline V and J ends were trimmed by 1 base and 6 bases, with 17 bases remaining between them. Germline CDR1 reads SGHKS; CDR2 reads YYEKEE (reference sequence). CDR3 length: 16 residues. CDR3: CASSLFMWTEGNEQFF. DNA of the CDR3: TGTGCCAGCAGCTTGTTTATGTGGACAGAAGGCAATGAGCAGTTCTTC.

The V and J genes are TRBV6-5 and TRBJ1-2; no firm D call. The length of the CDR3 is 12 residues. Germline CDR1 reads MNHEY; CDR2 reads SVGAGI. V was clipped by 2 bases and J by 2 bases, with 3 bases between them. The CDR3 spells CASSYANYGYTF. Written as DNA, the CDR3 is TGTGCCAGCAGTTACGCAAACTATGGCTACACCTTC.

The rearrangement links TRBV6-1 to TRBJ1-1; D is ambiguous. There are 12 residues in the CDR3. Trimming removed 7 bases from V and 3 bases from J, with 9 bases in between. Germline V gene sequence: CDR1 MNHNS, CDR2 SASEGT. The CDR3 spells CASNQPYTEAFF. DNA for the CDR3: TGTGCCAGCAATCAACCCTACACTGAAGCTTTCTTT.

The V call is TRBV7-9, the J call TRBJ1-2, with 7 nucleotides matching TRBD1. The CDR3 has 13 amino acids. Germline CDR1 is SEHNR and CDR2 is FQNEAQ (reference sequence). Unmatched junction bases numbered 5, after V lost 5 bases and J lost 5 bases. CDR3 sequence reads: CASSPETGYGYTF. CDR3 in DNA: TGTGCCAGCAGCCCAGAGACAGGGTATGGCTACACCTTC. The entire variable domain, with the rest obtained from reference TRBV7-9 and TRBJ1-2, is as follows: DTGVSQNPRHKITKRGQNVTFRCDPISEHNRLYWYRQTLGQGPEFLTYFQNEAQLEKSRLLSDRFSAERPKGSFSTLEIQRTEQGDSAMYLCASSPETGYGYTFGSGTRLTVV.

This chain joins TRBV5-1 and TRBJ2-1, with D unclear. Germline V gene data show CDR1 as SGHRS and CDR2 as YFSETQ. The CDR3 extends over 16 amino acids. The ends were cut back, 3 bases at V and 3 bases at J, with 16 bases in the middle. This chain's CDR3 is CASSSRVAPVYNEQFF. For the CDR3, the DNA is TGCGCCAGCAGCTCTCGAGTGGCGCCCGTCTACAATGAGCAGTTCTTC.

V is TRBV9 and J is TRBJ1-2; tentative D call: TRBD1 (5 bases). This CDR3 is 12 amino acids long. Germline V gene data show CDR1 as SGDLS and CDR2 as YYNGEE. V was cut by 3 bases and J by 8 bases, with 11 bases left in between. The CDR3 DNA follows: TGTGCCAGCAGCGCCGCAGGGTTCGGCTACACCTTC. Translated, it gives CASSAAGFGYTF.

The rearrangement joins TRBV27 to TRBJ2-7, with 9 bases matching TRBD1. Germline V gene data show CDR1 as MNHEY and CDR2 as SMNVEV (reference sequence). V was clipped by 6 bases and J by 2 bases; unmatched bases: 8. This CDR3 contains 15 residues. The chain's CDR3 is CASRTGQGLTYEQYF. CDR3 nucleotides: TGTGCCAGCAGAACGGGACAGGGCCTTACCTACGAGCAGTACTTC.

The chain uses TRBV5-1 and TRBJ1-3; D is ambiguous. Germline V gene data show CDR1 as SGHRS and CDR2 as YFSETQ. Between the trimmed V and J ends, which lost 0 bases and 3 bases, there was a span of 10 bases. The CDR3 extends over 15 amino acids. The CDR3 protein is CASSLGLVNGNTIYF. The DNA for the CDR3 is TGCGCCAGCAGCTTGGGATTAGTAAATGGAAACACCATATATTTT.

In its sample, this clone was seen once. V usage is TRBV7-2 and J usage is TRBJ2-7; 12 bases are shared with TRBD2. CDR3 length equals 15 residues. Germline values: CDR1 SGHTA, CDR2 FQGNSA. Losses at the gene ends were 3 bases for V and 0 bases for J; bases not matched to a gene: 0. The CDR3 spells CASSLTSGGSYEQYF. CDR3 nucleotide sequence: TGTGCCAGCAGCTTGACTAGCGGGGGCTCCTACGAGCAGTACTTC. The full variable domain, completed using reference TRBV7-2 and TRBJ2-7, is GAGVSQSPSNKVTEKGKDVELRCDPISGHTALYWYRQSLGQGLEFLIYFQGNSAPDKSGLPSDRFSAERTGGSVSTLTIQRTQQEDSAVYLCASSLTSGGSYEQYFGPGTRLTVT.